This is a list of T cell receptor beta chains from one sample in a study of beta chain features in type 1 diabetes. The method was immunoSEQ multiplex PCR; TCRdb's version includes in-frame clones alone and lacks a portion of them. Here the sample spans almost 350,000 clones, roughly 8.8% being singletons. The sequenced sample consisted of central memory CD4+ T cells from blood. All receptors derive from a man between 25 and 39 years old with type 1 diabetes. CDR3s include the opening cysteine and the closing phenylalanine or tryptophan. The order of the fields is CDR3 protein, CDR3 DNA, V gene, clone size, J gene, D gene. A D gene is named only where the DNA matches it firmly. Clone size appears in some rows only: once, few, many, or a class for an expanded clone.

cdr3_aa: CASSLVSQAEQYF
cdr3_nt: TGTGCCAGCAGCTTAGTGAGCCAGGCCGAGCAGTACTTC
v_call: TRBV7-9
clone_size: few
j_call: TRBJ2-7
d_call: NA

cdr3_aa: CASSLVGRGANEQFF
cdr3_nt: TGTGCCAGCAGCTTAGTTGGACGGGGGGCCAATGAGCAGTTCTTC
v_call: TRBV7-9
clone_size: few
j_call: TRBJ2-1
d_call: NA

cdr3_aa: CSAIFLDEQYF
cdr3_nt: TGCAGTGCTATTTTTTTGGACGAGCAGTACTTC
v_call: TRBV20-1
clone_size: NA
j_call: TRBJ2-7
d_call: NA

cdr3_aa: CASSWTGLASPLHF
cdr3_nt: TGTGCCAGCAGTTGGACAGGGCTCGCTTCACCCCTCCACTTT
v_call: TRBV6-6
clone_size: NA
j_call: TRBJ1-6
d_call: TRBD1

cdr3_aa: CASTDSGQAYGYTF
cdr3_nt: TGTGCCAGCACCGACTCGGGACAGGCCTATGGCTACACCTTC
v_call: TRBV6-1
clone_size: NA
j_call: TRBJ1-2
d_call: TRBD1

cdr3_aa: CASSRGQIYNQPQHF
cdr3_nt: TGTGCCAGCAGCCGGGGACAGATCTACAATCAGCCCCAGCATTTT
v_call: TRBV5-8
clone_size: few
j_call: TRBJ1-5
d_call: TRBD1

cdr3_aa: CASSVHLSSTDTQYF
cdr3_nt: TGTGCCAGCAGCGTACACCTCAGTAGCACAGATACGCAGTATTTT
v_call: TRBV9
clone_size: few
j_call: TRBJ2-3
d_call: NA

cdr3_aa: CASSQGQRATNEKLFF
cdr3_nt: TGCGCCAGCAGCCAGGGACAGAGAGCAACTAATGAAAAACTGTTTTTT
v_call: TRBV4-3
clone_size: few
j_call: TRBJ1-4
d_call: TRBD1

cdr3_aa: CASSRIRNTGELFF
cdr3_nt: TGTGCCAGCAGCCGAATCAGGAACACCGGGGAGCTGTTTTTT
v_call: TRBV7-9
clone_size: NA
j_call: TRBJ2-2
d_call: NA

cdr3_aa: CASSFDHLGVNEQFF
cdr3_nt: TGCGCCAGCAGCTTTGATCATCTCGGGGTCAATGAGCAGTTCTTC
v_call: TRBV5-1
clone_size: NA
j_call: TRBJ2-1
d_call: NA

cdr3_aa: CASSELSAGNQPQHF
cdr3_nt: TGTGCCAGCAGTGAATTGTCAGCGGGCAATCAGCCCCAGCATTTT
v_call: TRBV2
clone_size: few
j_call: TRBJ1-5
d_call: NA

cdr3_aa: CASSPWTGTTYEQYF
cdr3_nt: TGTGCCAGCAGCCCCTGGACAGGTACTACCTACGAGCAGTACTTC
v_call: TRBV7-2
clone_size: NA
j_call: TRBJ2-7
d_call: TRBD1

cdr3_aa: CASSYTTTSGDTQYF
cdr3_nt: TGTGCCAGCAGTTACACAACTACGTCGGGCGATACGCAGTATTTT
v_call: TRBV6-5
clone_size: many
j_call: TRBJ2-3
d_call: NA

cdr3_aa: CAWSVRGGQPQHF
cdr3_nt: TGTGCCTGGAGTGTACGGGGTGGTCAGCCCCAGCATTTT
v_call: TRBV30
clone_size: NA
j_call: TRBJ1-5
d_call: NA

cdr3_aa: CASSPQGGNTEAFF
cdr3_nt: TGTGCCAGCTCACCACAGGGAGGTAACACTGAAGCTTTCTTT
v_call: TRBV18
clone_size: NA
j_call: TRBJ1-1
d_call: NA

cdr3_aa: CASSPVWANVLTF
cdr3_nt: TGTGCCAGTAGTCCCGTGTGGGCCAACGTCCTGACTTTC
v_call: TRBV19
clone_size: many
j_call: TRBJ2-6
d_call: NA

cdr3_aa: CASTLRVNTEAFF
cdr3_nt: TGTGCCAGCACTCTACGGGTGAACACTGAAGCTTTCTTT
v_call: TRBV6-5
clone_size: NA
j_call: TRBJ1-1
d_call: NA

cdr3_aa: CASSQMGWNNEKLFF
cdr3_nt: TGCGCCAGCAGCCAAATGGGGTGGAATAATGAAAAACTGTTTTTT
v_call: TRBV4-3
clone_size: few
j_call: TRBJ1-4
d_call: NA

cdr3_aa: CASTRTFTGYGYTF
cdr3_nt: TGTGCCAGCACAAGGACTTTCACTGGCTATGGCTACACCTTC
v_call: TRBV6-6
clone_size: NA
j_call: TRBJ1-2
d_call: NA

cdr3_aa: CAIGRAGVRTDTQYF
cdr3_nt: TGTGCCATCGGAAGAGCGGGGGTACGGACAGATACGCAGTATTTT
v_call: TRBV10-3
clone_size: few
j_call: TRBJ2-3
d_call: TRBD2

cdr3_aa: CTSSQRAYRAGELFF
cdr3_nt: TGCACCAGCAGCCAGAGGGCTTACAGGGCCGGGGAGCTGTTTTTT
v_call: TRBV1
clone_size: few
j_call: TRBJ2-2
d_call: NA

cdr3_aa: CASSLRGGAETQYF
cdr3_nt: TGTGCCAGCAGCTTGCGCGGGGGGGCGGAGACCCAGTACTTC
v_call: TRBV5-4
clone_size: NA
j_call: TRBJ2-5
d_call: TRBD2

cdr3_aa: CASSLGGLAGDGPQYF
cdr3_nt: TGTGCCAGCAGCTTAGGCGGACTAGCGGGGGACGGGCCCCAGTACTTC
v_call: TRBV7-2
clone_size: NA
j_call: TRBJ2-5
d_call: TRBD2

cdr3_aa: CASSDLKLAGGQETQYF
cdr3_nt: TGTGCCAGCAGTGACTTAAAACTAGCGGGGGGACAAGAGACCCAGTACTTC
v_call: TRBV6-4
clone_size: few
j_call: TRBJ2-5
d_call: TRBD2

cdr3_aa: CASSLNWNTEAFF
cdr3_nt: TGTGCCAGCAGCTTAAACTGGAACACTGAAGCTTTCTTT
v_call: TRBV7-9
clone_size: many
j_call: TRBJ1-1
d_call: NA

cdr3_aa: CASSQDFGNSPLHF
cdr3_nt: TGCGCCAGCAGCCAAGATTTCGGGAATTCACCCCTCCACTTT
v_call: TRBV4-3
clone_size: NA
j_call: TRBJ1-6
d_call: NA

cdr3_aa: CASSPKRTGVTEAFF
cdr3_nt: TGTGCCAGCTCACCAAAGCGGACAGGGGTCACTGAAGCTTTCTTT
v_call: TRBV18
clone_size: NA
j_call: TRBJ1-1
d_call: TRBD1

cdr3_aa: CASSLSESGVNSPLHF
cdr3_nt: TGTGCCAGCAGTCTTTCTGAGTCCGGCGTTAATTCACCCCTCCACTTT
v_call: TRBV16
clone_size: few
j_call: TRBJ1-6
d_call: NA

cdr3_aa: CASSSRTFEAFF
cdr3_nt: TGTGCCAGCAGTTCCCGGACCTTTGAAGCTTTCTTT
v_call: TRBV28
clone_size: few
j_call: TRBJ1-1
d_call: NA

cdr3_aa: CASSLGAGTWSGELFF
cdr3_nt: TGTGCCAGCAGCTTAGGAGCGGGGACTTGGTCCGGGGAGCTGTTTTTT
v_call: TRBV11-2
clone_size: few
j_call: TRBJ2-2
d_call: TRBD2

cdr3_aa: CASSVMFGAGETQYF
cdr3_nt: TGTGCCAGCAGCGTAATGTTTGGGGCGGGGGAGACCCAGTACTTC
v_call: TRBV9
clone_size: few
j_call: TRBJ2-5
d_call: NA

cdr3_aa: CAWRADRDRVITDTQYF
cdr3_nt: TGTGCCTGGAGAGCAGATCGGGACAGGGTCATCACAGATACGCAGTATTTT
v_call: TRBV30
clone_size: NA
j_call: TRBJ2-3
d_call: TRBD1

cdr3_aa: CASSESQPQHF
cdr3_nt: TGTGCCAGCAGTGAGAGTCAGCCCCAGCATTTT
v_call: TRBV10-3
clone_size: NA
j_call: TRBJ1-5
d_call: NA

cdr3_aa: CASSYSNQPQHF
cdr3_nt: TGTGCCAGCAGTTATAGCAATCAGCCCCAGCATTTT
v_call: TRBV25-1
clone_size: NA
j_call: TRBJ1-5
d_call: NA

cdr3_aa: CASSLVTTGANVLTF
cdr3_nt: TGTGCCAGCAGCTTGGTGACTACTGGGGCCAACGTCCTGACTTTC
v_call: TRBV5-6
clone_size: NA
j_call: TRBJ2-6
d_call: NA

cdr3_aa: CASSQRELPGEQFF
cdr3_nt: TGTGCCAGCAGCCAAAGGGAACTGCCTGGAGAGCAGTTCTTC
v_call: TRBV16
clone_size: few
j_call: TRBJ2-1
d_call: NA

cdr3_aa: CAWGRGSSNQPQHF
cdr3_nt: TGTGCCTGGGGCCGTGGGAGCTCAAATCAGCCCCAGCATTTT
v_call: TRBV30
clone_size: NA
j_call: TRBJ1-5
d_call: NA

cdr3_aa: CSVGSGRDDQPQHF
cdr3_nt: TGCAGCGTAGGCAGCGGACGGGACGATCAGCCCCAGCATTTT
v_call: TRBV29-1
clone_size: NA
j_call: TRBJ1-5
d_call: NA

cdr3_aa: CATSGRDPIYF
cdr3_nt: TGTGCCACCAGCGGAAGGGACCCCATATATTTT
v_call: TRBV15
clone_size: few
j_call: TRBJ1-3
d_call: NA

cdr3_aa: CASTPRQEGYGYTF
cdr3_nt: TGTGCCAGCACCCCTCGACAGGAGGGCTATGGCTACACCTTC
v_call: TRBV21-1
clone_size: many
j_call: TRBJ1-2
d_call: NA

cdr3_aa: CASSTGETQYF
cdr3_nt: TGTGCCAGTAGTACGGGGGAGACCCAGTACTTC
v_call: TRBV19
clone_size: NA
j_call: TRBJ2-5
d_call: NA

cdr3_aa: CSVEEAQGGYYGYTF
cdr3_nt: TGCAGCGTTGAAGAGGCCCAGGGGGGTTACTATGGCTACACCTTC
v_call: TRBV29-1
clone_size: NA
j_call: TRBJ1-2
d_call: TRBD1

cdr3_aa: CASSFSDRGMTDTQYF
cdr3_nt: TGTGCCAGCAGCTTCTCGGACAGGGGGATGACAGATACGCAGTATTTT
v_call: TRBV7-9
clone_size: many
j_call: TRBJ2-3
d_call: TRBD1

cdr3_aa: CASSGRGVDNQPQHF
cdr3_nt: TGTGCCAGCAGTGGTCGGGGGGTCGACAATCAGCCCCAGCATTTT
v_call: TRBV6-6
clone_size: NA
j_call: TRBJ1-5
d_call: NA

cdr3_aa: CASSPGTRTDTQYF
cdr3_nt: TGTGCCAGCAGCCCAGGGACCCGCACAGATACGCAGTATTTT
v_call: TRBV7-9
clone_size: NA
j_call: TRBJ2-3
d_call: NA

cdr3_aa: CASSLAAGTGNTEAFF
cdr3_nt: TGTGCCAGCAGCTTAGCGGCCGGGACAGGGAACACTGAAGCTTTCTTT
v_call: TRBV7-9
clone_size: few
j_call: TRBJ1-1
d_call: TRBD1

cdr3_aa: CASSLRQGGSYNSPLHF
cdr3_nt: TGTGCCAGCAGCTTAAGACAGGGAGGCTCCTATAATTCACCCCTCCACTTT
v_call: TRBV13
clone_size: few
j_call: TRBJ1-6
d_call: TRBD1

cdr3_aa: CASRPGTGNSPLHF
cdr3_nt: TGTGCCAGCAGGCCCGGGACAGGGAATTCACCCCTCCACTTT
v_call: TRBV6-6
clone_size: few
j_call: TRBJ1-6
d_call: TRBD1

cdr3_aa: CASSFKWGEKLFF
cdr3_nt: TGTGCCAGCAGTTTCAAGTGGGGTGAAAAACTGTTTTTT
v_call: TRBV6-5
clone_size: NA
j_call: TRBJ1-4
d_call: NA

cdr3_aa: CSVEKDSNEKLFF
cdr3_nt: TGCAGCGTTGAAAAGGACAGTAATGAAAAACTGTTTTTT
v_call: TRBV29-1
clone_size: few
j_call: TRBJ1-4
d_call: NA

cdr3_aa: CASSVDSSAGNTIYF
cdr3_nt: TGTGCCAGCAGCGTAGATAGTAGCGCTGGAAACACCATATATTTT
v_call: TRBV9
clone_size: NA
j_call: TRBJ1-3
d_call: NA